These T cell receptor beta chains were read from a single sample in a study of cytomegalovirus exposure and HLA in healthy donors. TCRdb's table, derived via immunoSEQ multiplex PCR, lists solely in-frame clones and lacks some. This sample has around 80,000 clones, with around 62% found just once. The specimen sequenced was PBMCs. These receptors all come from a male donor in good health and CMV-seropositive. Each CDR3 is given with its conserved first and last residue. The D gene is left open where the match is weak. Not every row has a clone size; where given, it reads once, few, many or a size class.

CASSLWGRRETEAFF,TGTGCCAGTAGTCTTTGGGGCAGGAGAGAAACTGAAGCTTTCTTT,TRBV19,-,TRBJ1-1,-
CASSLEQGIYNEQFF,TGCGCCAGCAGCTTGGAACAGGGTATCTACAATGAGCAGTTCTTC,TRBV5-1,-,TRBJ2-1,-
CASSSQGAYNQPQHF,TGTGCCAGCAGTTCTCAGGGGGCTTACAATCAGCCCCAGCATTTT,TRBV28,TRBD1,TRBJ1-5,-
CASSLGGEDEQYF,TGCGCCAGCAGCTTGGGGGGGGAGGACGAGCAGTACTTC,TRBV5-1,-,TRBJ2-7,-
CASSAGQGNNQPQHF,TGTGCCAGCAGCGCCGGACAGGGTAACAATCAGCCCCAGCATTTT,TRBV7-8,TRBD1,TRBJ1-5,-
CASSLGGASGKYEQYF,TGTGCCAGCAGCCTCGGTGGGGCTAGCGGGAAATACGAGCAGTACTTC,TRBV5-4,TRBD2,TRBJ2-7,-
CASSRDGGGSYNSPLHF,TGCGCCAGCAGCCGGGACGGGGGGGGCTCCTATAATTCACCCCTCCACTTT,TRBV5-1,-,TRBJ1-6,once
CAISEDSTYEQYF,TGTGCCATCAGTGAGGACAGTACCTACGAGCAGTACTTC,TRBV10-3,-,TRBJ2-7,-
CASSYSTEEAFF,TGTGCCAGCAGTTATTCGACAGAGGAAGCTTTCTTT,TRBV6-6,-,TRBJ1-1,-
CASRGQGKNSYEQYF,TGTGCCAGCAGGGGACAGGGGAAGAACTCCTACGAGCAGTACTTC,TRBV14,TRBD1,TRBJ2-7,few
CASSLRANRVTNEKLFF,TGTGCCAGCAGCCTGCGCGCAAACAGGGTGACTAATGAAAAACTGTTTTTT,TRBV7-6,-,TRBJ1-4,-
CPSSQAGRVGQPQHF,TGTCCCAGCAGCCAAGCGGGGAGAGTGGGTCAGCCCCAGCATTTT,TRBV14,-,TRBJ1-5,-
CASSASGYDGNTEAFF,TGTGCCAGCAGTGCTTCAGGGTATGATGGGAACACTGAAGCTTTCTTT,TRBV25-1,-,TRBJ1-1,-
CASSVSPNTGKEQPQHF,TGTGCCAGCAGTGTCTCCCCCAATACAGGGAAGGAACAGCCCCAGCATTTT,TRBV25-1,-,TRBJ1-5,-
CASSLGQGGETQYF,TGTGCCAGCAGTCTCGGACAGGGGGGTGAGACCCAGTACTTC,TRBV27,TRBD1,TRBJ2-5,-
CASSADSSYEQYF,TGTGCCAGCAGTGCGGACAGCTCCTACGAGCAGTACTTC,TRBV25-1,-,TRBJ2-7,once
CSVVTSDPTGELFF,TGCAGCGTTGTTACTAGCGACCCCACCGGGGAGCTGTTTTTT,TRBV29-1,TRBD2,TRBJ2-2,once
CASRFTAGGGYTF,TGTGCCAGCAGGTTCACAGCGGGTGGGGGCTACACCTTC,TRBV6-5,-,TRBJ1-2,-
CATLRDRATDTQYF,TGTGCCACCCTCCGGGACAGGGCCACAGATACGCAGTATTTT,TRBV7-2,TRBD1,TRBJ2-3,-
CASSPRAGNSEQYF,TGTGCCAGCAGCCCTAGGGCAGGGAATAGCGAGCAGTACTTC,TRBV14,-,TRBJ2-7,-
CASSHRIGQGTQYGYTF,TGTGCCAGCAGCCATCGAATAGGACAGGGAACCCAATATGGCTACACCTTC,TRBV14,TRBD1,TRBJ1-2,-
CATSIGPEKDGYTF,TGTGCCACCAGTATTGGGCCAGAAAAAGATGGCTACACCTTC,TRBV15,-,TRBJ1-2,few
CATSRDRAGGGGYTF,TGTGCCACCAGCAGAGATAGGGCAGGGGGCGGTGGCTACACCTTC,TRBV15,TRBD1,TRBJ1-2,once
CASSPRTGFVGYTF,TGTGCCAGCAGCCCCCGGACAGGGTTCGTTGGCTACACCTTC,TRBV5-6,TRBD1,TRBJ1-2,-
CASSPLGGLTEAFF,TGTGCCAGCAGCCCGCTGGGGGGGTTGACCGAAGCTTTCTTT,TRBV7-2,-,TRBJ1-1,-
CASTDRYYEQYF,TGTGCCAGCACCGACAGATACTACGAGCAGTACTTC,TRBV6-1,-,TRBJ2-7,-
CAAGRGPNEKLFF,TGTGCCGCGGGGCGAGGCCCAAATGAAAAACTGTTTTTT,TRBV6-5,-,TRBJ1-4,-
CASREGLDSPLHF,TGTGCCAGCAGGGAGGGGTTGGATTCACCCCTCCACTTT,TRBV6-1,-,TRBJ1-6,-
CAISDPRLAGGVYF,TGTGCCATCAGTGACCCGAGGCTAGCGGGAGGGGTGTACTTC,TRBV10-3,TRBD2,TRBJ2-5,-
CSVDVTGFSYEQYF,TGCAGCGTGGATGTGACAGGGTTCTCCTACGAGCAGTACTTC,TRBV29-1,TRBD1,TRBJ2-7,-
CASSDESETQYF,TGTGCCAGCAGTGACGAGTCGGAGACCCAGTACTTC,TRBV2,-,TRBJ2-5,-
CASSLIPGGSGYF,TGTGCCAGCAGCTTAATACCCGGCGGGTCTGGGTACTTC,TRBV7-3,-,TRBJ2-7,-
CASRRQGTHEQFF,TGCGCCAGCAGACGACAGGGGACGCATGAGCAGTTCTTC,TRBV23-1,TRBD1,TRBJ2-1,few